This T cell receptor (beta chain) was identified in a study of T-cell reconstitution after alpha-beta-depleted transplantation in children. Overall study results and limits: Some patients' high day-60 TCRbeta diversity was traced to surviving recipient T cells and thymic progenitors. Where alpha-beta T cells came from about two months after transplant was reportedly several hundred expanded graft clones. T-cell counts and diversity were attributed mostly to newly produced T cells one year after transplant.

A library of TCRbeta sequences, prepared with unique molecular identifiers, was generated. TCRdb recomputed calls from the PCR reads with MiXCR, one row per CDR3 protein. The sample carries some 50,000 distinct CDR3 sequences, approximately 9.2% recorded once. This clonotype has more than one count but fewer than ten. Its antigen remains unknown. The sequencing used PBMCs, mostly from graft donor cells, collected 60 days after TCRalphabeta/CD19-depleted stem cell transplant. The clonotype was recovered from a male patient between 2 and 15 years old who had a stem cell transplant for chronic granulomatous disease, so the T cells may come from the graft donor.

The CDR3, as DNA: TGTGCCAGCCAAACAGTCAACTATGGCTACACCTTC. Translating gives CASQTVNYGYTF. The rearrangement uses TRBV6-2 or TRBV6-3 and TRBJ1-2; unclear D gene. CDR1 is MNHEY and CDR2 is SVGEGT in the germline V gene. The CDR3 sequence is 12 residues long. V lost 8 bases and J lost 2, with 9 bases in between.